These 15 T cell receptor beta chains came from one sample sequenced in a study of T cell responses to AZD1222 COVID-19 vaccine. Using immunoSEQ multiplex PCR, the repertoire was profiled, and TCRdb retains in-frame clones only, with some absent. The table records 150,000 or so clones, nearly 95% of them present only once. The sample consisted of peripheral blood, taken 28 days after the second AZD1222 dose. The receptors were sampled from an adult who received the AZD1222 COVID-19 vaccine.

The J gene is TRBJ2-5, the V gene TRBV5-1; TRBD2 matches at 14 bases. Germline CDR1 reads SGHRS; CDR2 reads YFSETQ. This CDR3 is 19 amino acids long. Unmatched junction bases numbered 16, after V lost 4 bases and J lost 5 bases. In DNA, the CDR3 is TGCGCCAGCAGCCCGGCGGCCGGGACTAGCGGGGGTCGGGGGGAGACCCAGTACTTC. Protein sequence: CASSPAAGTSGGRGETQYF.

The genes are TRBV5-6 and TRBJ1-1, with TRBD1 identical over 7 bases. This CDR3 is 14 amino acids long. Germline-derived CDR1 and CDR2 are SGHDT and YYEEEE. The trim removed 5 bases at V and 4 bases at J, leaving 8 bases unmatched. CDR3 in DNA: TGTGCCAGCAGGCCTACAGGGGAGGGCACTGAAGCTTTCTTT. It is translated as CASRPTGEGTEAFF.

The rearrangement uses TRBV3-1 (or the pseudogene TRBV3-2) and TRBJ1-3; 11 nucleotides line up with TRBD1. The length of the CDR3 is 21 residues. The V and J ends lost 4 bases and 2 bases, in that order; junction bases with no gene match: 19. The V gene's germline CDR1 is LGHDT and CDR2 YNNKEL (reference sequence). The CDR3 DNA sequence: TGTGCCAGCAGCCGCAAGCAACCCGTCGGGACAGGGGGAACTGCTGGAAACACCATATATTTT. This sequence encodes CASSRKQPVGTGGTAGNTIYF.

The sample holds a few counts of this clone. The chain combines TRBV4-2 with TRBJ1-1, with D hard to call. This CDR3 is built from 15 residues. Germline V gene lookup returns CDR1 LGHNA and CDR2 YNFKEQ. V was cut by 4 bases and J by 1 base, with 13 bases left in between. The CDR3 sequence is CASSRRQPQNTEAFF. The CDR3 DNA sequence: TGTGCCAGCAGCCGAAGACAACCTCAGAACACTGAAGCTTTCTTT.

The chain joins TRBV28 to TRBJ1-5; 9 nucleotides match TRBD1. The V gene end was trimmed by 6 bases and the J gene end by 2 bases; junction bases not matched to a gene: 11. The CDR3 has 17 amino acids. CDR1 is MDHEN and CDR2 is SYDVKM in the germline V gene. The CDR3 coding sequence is TGTGCCAGCAGCCCCACCGGGACAGGGAAGCGCAATCAGCCCCAGCATTTT. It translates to CASSPTGTGKRNQPQHF.

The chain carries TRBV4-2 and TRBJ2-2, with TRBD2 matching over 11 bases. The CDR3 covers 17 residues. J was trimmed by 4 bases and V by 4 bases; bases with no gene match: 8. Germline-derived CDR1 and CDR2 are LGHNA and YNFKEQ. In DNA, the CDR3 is TGTGCCAGCAGCCCCGAACTAGCGGGAGAAGTCACCGGGGAGCTGTTTTTT. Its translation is CASSPELAGEVTGELFF.

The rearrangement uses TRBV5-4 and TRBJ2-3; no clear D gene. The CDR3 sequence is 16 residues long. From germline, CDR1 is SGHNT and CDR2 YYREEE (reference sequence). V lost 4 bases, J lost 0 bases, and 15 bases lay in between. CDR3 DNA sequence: TGTGCCAGCAGCCTGGTTGGGTCAGGAAGCACAGATACGCAGTATTTT. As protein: CASSLVGSGSTDTQYF.

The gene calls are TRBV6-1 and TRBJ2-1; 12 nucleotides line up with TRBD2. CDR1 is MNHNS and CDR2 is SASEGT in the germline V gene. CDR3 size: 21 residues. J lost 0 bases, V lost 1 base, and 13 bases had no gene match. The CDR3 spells CASSEVGAGTSGPSSYNEQFF. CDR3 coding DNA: TGTGCCAGCAGTGAAGTTGGGGCGGGGACTAGCGGGCCCAGCTCCTACAATGAGCAGTTCTTC.

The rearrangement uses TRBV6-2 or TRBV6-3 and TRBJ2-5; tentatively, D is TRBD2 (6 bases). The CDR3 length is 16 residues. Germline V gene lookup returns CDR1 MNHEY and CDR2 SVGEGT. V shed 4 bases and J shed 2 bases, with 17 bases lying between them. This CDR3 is CASSFFLAELQETQYF. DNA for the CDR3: TGTGCCAGCAGTTTTTTTTTAGCGGAGCTACAAGAGACCCAGTACTTC.

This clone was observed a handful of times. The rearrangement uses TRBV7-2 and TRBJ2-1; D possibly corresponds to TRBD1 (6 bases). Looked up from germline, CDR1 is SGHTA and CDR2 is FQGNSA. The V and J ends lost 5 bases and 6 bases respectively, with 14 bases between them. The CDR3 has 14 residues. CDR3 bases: TGTGCCAGCAGCGCACACAGGGCTATCAATGAGCAGTTCTTC. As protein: CASSAHRAINEQFF.

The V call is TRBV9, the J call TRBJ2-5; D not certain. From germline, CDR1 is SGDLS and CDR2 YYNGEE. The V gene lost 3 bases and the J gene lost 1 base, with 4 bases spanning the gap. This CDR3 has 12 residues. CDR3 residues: CASSASQETQYF. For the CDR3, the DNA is TGTGCCAGCAGCGCGTCCCAAGAGACCCAGTACTTC.

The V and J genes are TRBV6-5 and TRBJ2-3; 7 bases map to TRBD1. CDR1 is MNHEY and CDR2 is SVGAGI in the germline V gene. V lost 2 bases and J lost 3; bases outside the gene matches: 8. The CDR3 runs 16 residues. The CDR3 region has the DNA TGTGCCAGCAGTTACCCGACAGGGAGTCGAACAGATACGCAGTATTTT. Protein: CASSYPTGSRTDTQYF.

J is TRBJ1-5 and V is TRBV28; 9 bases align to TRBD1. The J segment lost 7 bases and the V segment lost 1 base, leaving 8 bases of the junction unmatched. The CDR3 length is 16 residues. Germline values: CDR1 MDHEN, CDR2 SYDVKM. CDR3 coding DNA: TGTGCCAGCAGTTTATACACACAGGGGGCGAGGCAGCCCCAGCATTTT. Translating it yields CASSLYTQGARQPQHF.

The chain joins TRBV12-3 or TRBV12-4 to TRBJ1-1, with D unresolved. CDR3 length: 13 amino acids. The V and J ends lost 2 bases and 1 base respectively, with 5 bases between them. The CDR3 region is CASSLIRNTEAFF. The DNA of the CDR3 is TGTGCCAGCAGTTTAATCAGGAACACTGAAGCTTTCTTT.

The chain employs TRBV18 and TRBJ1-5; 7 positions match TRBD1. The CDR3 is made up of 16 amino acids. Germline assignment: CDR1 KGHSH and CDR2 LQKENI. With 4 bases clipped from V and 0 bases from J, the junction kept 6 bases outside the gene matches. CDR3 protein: CASSQGAPDSNQPQHF. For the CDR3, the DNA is TGTGCCAGCTCACAGGGGGCTCCGGATAGCAATCAGCCCCAGCATTTT.